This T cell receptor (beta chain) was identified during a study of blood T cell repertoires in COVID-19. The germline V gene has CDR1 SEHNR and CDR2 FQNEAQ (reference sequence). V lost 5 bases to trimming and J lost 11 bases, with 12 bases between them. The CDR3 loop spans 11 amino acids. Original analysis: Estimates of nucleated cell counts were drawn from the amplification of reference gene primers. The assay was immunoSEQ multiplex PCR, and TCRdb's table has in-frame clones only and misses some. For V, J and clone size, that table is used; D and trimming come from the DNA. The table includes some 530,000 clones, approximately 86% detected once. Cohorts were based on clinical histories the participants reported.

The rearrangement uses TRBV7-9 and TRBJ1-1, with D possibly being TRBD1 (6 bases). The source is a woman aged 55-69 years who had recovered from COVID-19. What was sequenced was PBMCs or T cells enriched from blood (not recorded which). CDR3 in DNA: TGTGCCAGCAGCCCCGGGGGGCGGGCTTTCTTT. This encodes CASSPGGRAFF.